The 29 T cell receptor beta chains in this list originate from one sample, sequenced in a study of blood T cell repertoires in COVID-19 (dated by TCRdb to about 2020). Library preparation was by the immunoSEQ multiplex PCR assay. TCRdb took over this immuneACCESS table, retaining in-frame rearrangements with V and J assigned. Such tables are incomplete; in checked studies, under half of the missing clones stem from an unresolved V gene, and the remainder is unexplained. Present in this sample are roughly 100,000 clones, 85% to 90% of which were seen just once. Jointly, the top ten make up roughly 4.2% of the sample. Source material: peripheral blood. The receptors stem from a man aged 45 to 65 with acute or convalescent COVID-19.

The chain's CDR3 is CASSQDLLGREQYF. The CDR3 nucleotides read TGTGCCAGCAGCCAAGATCTATTGGGGCGGGAGCAGTACTTC. V and J are TRBV4-2 and TRBJ2-7; TRBD1 might be the D (5 bases). Germline loops: CDR1 LGHNA, CDR2 YNFKEQ. This CDR3 contains 14 residues. The V end was cut by 0 bases, the J end by 7 bases, with 13 bases between.

This clone was counted a single time. The V and J genes are TRBV14 and TRBJ2-7, with D maybe TRBD1 (5 bases). Germline CDR1 SGHDN, CDR2 FVKESK. With 3 bases removed from V and 6 bases from J, the gap between germline ends came to 15 bases. The CDR3 has 14 residues. The CDR3 sequence: CASSQRTQRGEQYF. CDR3 nucleotide sequence: TGTGCCAGCAGCCAGCGGACACAGCGCGGCGAGCAGTACTTC.

This clone was seen once. The chain links TRBV5-1 to TRBJ2-5, with D unclear. CDR1 and CDR2 from the germline V gene are SGHRS and YFSETQ. V gave up 0 bases and J gave up 5 bases, with 8 bases separating them. The CDR3 has 13 amino acids. The DNA of the CDR3 is TGCGCCAGCAGCTTGGACAGCTGGGAGACCCAGTACTTC. Its protein is CASSLDSWETQYF.

The V call is TRBV3-1 (or the pseudogene TRBV3-2), the J call TRBJ2-1, with D tentatively TRBD2 (5 bases). The CDR3 loop spans 14 amino acids. Per the germline V gene, CDR1 is LGHDT and CDR2 is YNNKEL (reference sequence). With 4 bases removed from V and 9 bases from J, the gap between germline ends came to 16 bases. This CDR3 reads CASSRLTEAGEQFF. CDR3 DNA sequence: TGTGCCAGCAGCCGACTTACGGAGGCCGGTGAGCAGTTCTTC.

The chain is built from TRBV4-1 and TRBJ1-2, with 9 bases that match TRBD1. V trimming: 1 base; J trimming: 6 bases; junction bases outside the gene matches: 9. Germline CDR1 and CDR2: MGHRA and YSYEKL. This CDR3 has 16 amino acids. Here the CDR3 reads CASSQGTGTGIDGYTF. CDR3 bases: TGCGCCAGCAGCCAAGGAACCGGGACAGGGATAGATGGCTACACCTTC.

V is TRBV12-5 and J is TRBJ1-6; 7 bases line up with TRBD1. The germline gives CDR1 LGHNT, CDR2 FRNRAP. The CDR3 covers 15 residues. V lost 5 bases, J lost 2 bases, and 3 bases stayed unmatched. CDR3 loop: CASGTGTAYNSPLHF. The CDR3 DNA is TGTGCTAGTGGTACCGGGACAGCCTATAATTCACCCCTCCACTTT.

V gene TRBV7-2 combines with J gene TRBJ1-5; no clear D gene. Germline V gene sequence: CDR1 SGHTA, CDR2 FQGNSA. CDR3 length equals 12 residues. The V end lost 4 bases, the J end lost 6 bases, and 7 bases lay between the germline ends. In nucleotides, the CDR3 is TGTGCCAGCAGCTCAGGTGTTCAGCCCCAGCATTTT. Protein product: CASSSGVQPQHF. The entire variable domain, with the rest obtained from reference TRBV7-2 and TRBJ1-5, is as follows: GAGVSQSPSNKVTEKGKDVELRCDPISGHTALYWYRQSLGQGLEFLIYFQGNSAPDKSGLPSDRFSAERTGGSVSTLTIQRTQQEDSAVYLCASSSGVQPQHFGDGTRLSIL.

The V gene is TRBV4-1, the J gene TRBJ2-2; 7 bases align to TRBD2. Germline V gene lookup returns CDR1 MGHRA and CDR2 YSYEKL. There are 16 residues in the CDR3. With V trimmed by 4 bases and J by 5 bases, 10 bases remained unmatched. CDR3: CASSRGLGTQTGELFF. The CDR3, as DNA: TGCGCCAGCAGCCGAGGACTAGGGACTCAAACCGGGGAGCTGTTTTTT.

The rearrangement uses TRBV19 and TRBJ2-5, with 9 nucleotides matching TRBD1. Trimming cost V 9 bases and J 6 bases; bases outside gene matches: 11. The CDR3 length is 14 residues. Germline values: CDR1 LNHDA, CDR2 SQIVND (reference sequence). CDR3 region: CASAAGQGVKTQYF. The DNA of the CDR3 is TGTGCCAGCGCCGCGGGACAGGGAGTCAAGACCCAGTACTTC.

V and J are TRBV7-9 and TRBJ1-5, with 7 bases identical to TRBD1. CDR1 SEHNR and CDR2 FQNEAQ come from the germline V gene (reference sequence). V dropped 2 bases and J dropped 2; count of bases not matched to a gene: 0. CDR3 size: 14 residues. The CDR3 sequence: CASSLQGGNQPQHF. The CDR3 bases are TGTGCCAGCAGCTTACAGGGGGGCAATCAGCCCCAGCATTTT.

J is TRBJ2-7 and V is TRBV5-3, with a possible D match to TRBD2 (5 bases). TRBV5-3 is an ORF, and what it does is uncertain. The CDR3 totals 12 residues. The V end was cut by 0 bases, the J end by 8 bases, with 9 bases between. The DNA of the CDR3 is TGTGCCAGAAGCTTGGTCCGGGGAAAGCAGTACTTC. Its translation: CARSLVRGKQYF.

This sequence joins TRBV2 and TRBJ1-2; TRBD1 agrees at 8 bases. V lost 6 bases to trimming and J lost 6 bases; unmatched junction nucleotides: 6. The germline CDR1 and CDR2 sequences are SNHLY and FYNNEI. The CDR3 is 13 residues long. The chain's CDR3 is CASRPGRGHGYTF. The CDR3 region has the DNA TGTGCCAGCAGGCCGGGCAGGGGGCATGGCTACACCTTC.

The chain links TRBV19 to TRBJ1-5; D is unresolved. Trimming took 4 bases from V and 3 from J, leaving 10 bases between them. The CDR3 spans 14 residues. CDR1 LNHDA and CDR2 SQIVND come from the germline V gene (reference sequence). The CDR3 DNA reads TGTGCCAGTAGTAGTGGAGGGAACAATCAGCCCCAGCATTTT. Amino acids: CASSSGGNNQPQHF.

Details on this clone: Different DNA sequences within this sample yield the same CDR3. The J gene is TRBJ1-4, the V gene TRBV5-1, with a possible D match to TRBD1 (5 bases). Deletions cut 2 bases from V and 6 bases from J, with 11 bases between. Germline V gene sequence: CDR1 SGHRS, CDR2 YFSETQ. The CDR3 is 14 residues long. The CDR3 DNA follows: TGCGCCAGCAGCTTCGGGCAGGGTCATGAAAAACTGTTTTTT. Translated, it gives CASSFGQGHEKLFF.

The chain is built from TRBV30 and TRBJ2-1; 14 positions agree with TRBD2. This CDR3 has 13 residues. Trimming removed 1 base from V and 15 bases from J; junction bases left unmatched: 5. CDR1 and CDR2 (germline): GTSNPN, SVGIG (reference sequence). This CDR3 is CAWSAGLAGVLFF. In DNA, the CDR3 is TGTGCCTGGAGTGCGGGACTAGCGGGAGTTTTGTTCTTC.

The V call is TRBV4-1, the J call TRBJ2-7, with D perhaps TRBD1 (6 bases). Trimming pared 1 base from V and 9 bases from J, leaving 13 bases between. The CDR3 has 13 amino acids. Germline CDR1 MGHRA, CDR2 YSYEKL. CDR3: CASSQVGAEGQYF. The CDR3 coding sequence is TGCGCCAGCAGCCAAGTGGGGGCAGAAGGGCAGTACTTC.

The chain couples TRBV5-1 to TRBJ1-2; 7 positions agree with TRBD1. The CDR3 length is 14 residues. The V and J ends lost 4 bases and 1 base, in that order; junction bases with no gene match: 4. CDR1 and CDR2 from the germline V gene are SGHRS and YFSETQ. In DNA form, the CDR3 reads TGCGCCAGCAGCCCGGGGACAGTTAACTATGGCTACACCTTC. It is translated as CASSPGTVNYGYTF.

The genes are TRBV25-1 and TRBJ1-2, with TRBD1 as a possible D gene (6 bases). V lost 5 bases to trimming and J lost 2 bases, with 9 bases between them. There are 13 residues in the CDR3. Germline assignment: CDR1 MGHDK and CDR2 SYGVNS. This CDR3 reads CASSTGSNYGYTF. CDR3 sequence (DNA): TGTGCCAGCAGTACAGGGTCCAACTATGGCTACACCTTC.

The V call is TRBV7-9, the J call TRBJ2-3; tentatively, D is TRBD2 (6 bases). The V end was cut by 1 base, the J end by 0 bases, with 14 bases between. The CDR3 length is 17 residues. Looked up from germline, CDR1 is SEHNR and CDR2 is FQNEAQ (reference sequence). CDR3 loop: CASSLEAWGTSTDTQYF. The CDR3 nucleotides are TGTGCCAGCAGCTTAGAGGCCTGGGGGACTAGCACAGATACGCAGTATTTT.

The chain is built from TRBV30 and TRBJ1-5; D is undetermined. This CDR3 is built from 16 residues. Trimming took off 3 bases at V and 7 bases at J, with 22 bases between the two ends. CDR1 and CDR2 (germline): GTSNPN, SVGIG (reference sequence). The CDR3 sequence is CAWRAPEPRSWQPQHF. In DNA form, the CDR3 reads TGTGCCTGGAGGGCCCCTGAGCCTAGGAGTTGGCAGCCCCAGCATTTT.

This chain joins TRBV3-1 (or the pseudogene TRBV3-2) and TRBJ1-1; possible D gene TRBD1, 6 bases. V lost 0 bases, J lost 8 bases, and 13 bases lay in between. The CDR3 consists of 14 residues. CDR1 and CDR2 (germline): LGHDT, YNNKEL (reference sequence). CDR3 bases: TGTGCCAGCAGCCAAGAGCGGATCAGGGGAGAAGCTTTCTTT. Translating gives CASSQERIRGEAFF.

The chain combines TRBV3-1 (or the pseudogene TRBV3-2) with TRBJ2-5, with 9 bases identical to TRBD1. With 6 bases clipped from V and 5 bases from J, the junction kept 16 bases outside the gene matches. The length of the CDR3 is 17 residues. Germline V gene lookup returns CDR1 LGHDT and CDR2 YNNKEL (reference sequence). CDR3 sequence: CASRTSPGQGAWETQYF. CDR3 in DNA: TGTGCCAGCAGAACATCCCCGGGACAGGGTGCGTGGGAGACCCAGTACTTC.

This clone is a singleton in its sample. V usage is TRBV19 and J usage is TRBJ2-3, with D possibly TRBD2 on 6 matching bases. Between the trimmed V and J ends, which lost 1 base and 1 base, there was a span of 9 bases. The CDR3 sequence is 15 residues long. CDR1 LNHDA and CDR2 SQIVND come from the germline V gene (reference sequence). CDR3 coding DNA: TGTGCCAGTAGTATAGCCTGGGGGGGCACAGATACGCAGTATTTT. As protein: CASSIAWGGTDTQYF.

The chain employs TRBV10-3 and TRBJ1-4, with 7 bases identical to TRBD1. The germline V gene has CDR1 ENHRY and CDR2 SYGVKD. J was trimmed by 5 bases and V by 9 bases; bases with no gene match: 12. There are 15 residues in the CDR3. CDR3 in DNA: TGTGCCATGAGCGAGAGGCAGGGGGAAAATGAAAAACTGTTTTTT. Protein product: CAMSERQGENEKLFF.

The chain couples TRBV4-1 to TRBJ2-3, with TRBD2 matching 9 bases. Germline V gene lookup returns CDR1 MGHRA and CDR2 YSYEKL. With 1 base clipped from V and 5 bases from J, the junction kept 10 bases outside the gene matches. The CDR3 sequence is 17 residues long. CDR3 in amino acids: CASSQALWRGGQDTQYF. The CDR3 DNA follows: TGCGCCAGCAGCCAAGCCTTATGGCGGGGGGGCCAAGATACGCAGTATTTT.

The chain couples TRBV28 to TRBJ1-5, with D perhaps matching TRBD1 (6 bases). The V end was cut by 2 bases, the J end by 5 bases, with 16 bases between. Germline CDR1 reads MDHEN; CDR2 reads SYDVKM. The CDR3 is 16 amino acids. CDR3 amino acids: CASSLNWGQAYQPQHF. For the CDR3, the DNA is TGTGCCAGCAGTTTAAATTGGGGACAAGCCTATCAGCCCCAGCATTTT.

This sequence joins TRBV11-3 and TRBJ2-1; perhaps TRBD2 as D (5 bases). The CDR3 sequence is 12 residues long. Trimming cost V 0 bases and J 9 bases, with 6 bases left between them. Germline V CDR1 and CDR2: SGHNT, YENEEA. The CDR3 DNA is TGTGCCAGCAGCTTAGAGGCGGGTGAGCAGTTCTTC. Amino acids: CASSLEAGEQFF.

This clone was found once. The chain carries TRBV19 and TRBJ1-4, with D hard to call. This CDR3 is 13 amino acids long. V lost 2 bases, J lost 7 bases, and 8 bases lay in between. CDR1 and CDR2 (germline): LNHDA, SQIVND (reference sequence). The CDR3 bases are TGTGCCAGTAGTATACAGGATTCTGAAAAACTGTTTTTT. Translating it yields CASSIQDSEKLFF. Looking up the rest from reference TRBV19 and TRBJ1-4 gives the full variable domain: DGGITQSPKYLFRKEGQNVTLSCEQNLNHDAMYWYRQDPGQGLRLIYYSQIVNDFQKGDIAEGYSVSREKKESFPLTVTSAQKNPTAFYLCASSIQDSEKLFFGSGTQLSVL.

V usage is TRBV5-4 and J usage is TRBJ2-7, with D possibly TRBD2 on 5 matching bases. Germline lookup yields CDR1 SGHNT and CDR2 YYREEE (reference sequence). CDR3 length equals 14 residues. V lost 5 bases and J 5 bases, leaving 17 bases between the germline ends. CDR3 sequence reads: CASSEDWGFDEQYF. Here the CDR3 DNA reads TGTGCCAGCAGTGAGGACTGGGGATTCGACGAGCAGTACTTC.